This T cell receptor (beta chain) originates from a study of beta chain features in type 1 diabetes. Expressed TCRB transcripts were sequenced, since all the RNA that had been isolated was reverse transcribed. Assay used: immunoSEQ multiplex PCR; TCRdb lists only in-frame clones, some missing. Of 900,000 or so clones listed, 15% to 20% were seen once; the top ten hold 0.023%. Study-level points and caveats: Within the patient group, naive, central memory and Treg TCRB repertoires appeared more similar to each other than within healthy donors. Whether HLA type influences TCRB rearrangement remained unresolved here.

Germline V gives CDR1 SGDLS, CDR2 YYNGEE. The CDR3 consists of 14 residues. V lost 0 bases and J lost 2, with 8 bases in between. A remark on this clone: Antigen unknown.

What was sequenced was naive CD4+ T cells from blood. The rearrangement links TRBV9 to TRBJ1-1; D is ambiguous. The receptor comes from a woman aged 18-29 years in good health. In DNA form, the CDR3 reads TGTGCCAGCAGCGTAGCAGTGGTAAACACTGAAGCTTTCTTT. It is translated as CASSVAVVNTEAFF.